Presented here are 27 T cell receptor beta chains from one specimen sequenced in a study of regulatory T cells in long-lasting Graves disease. In building TCR beta libraries, iRepertoire HTBI primers were used together with Arm-PCR of CDR3 regions. TCRdb processed the multiplex PCR reads anew with MiXCR; each CDR3 protein has one entry. This repertoire shows 400,000 to 500,000 distinct CDR3 sequences, under 25% found once; its top ten account for roughly an eighth. The time point is: persistent/refractory GD, antithyroid drugs over 5 years with positive TRAb. The TCR library used RNA extracted from PBMCs. The sequenced sample was peripheral blood mononuclear cells (PBMCs), obtained when the disease was refractory, from a patient treated with antithyroid drugs. The receptors derive from a female donor with Graves disease.

This chain connects TRBV5-8 to TRBJ2-2; D unresolved. In germline, CDR1 is SGHTS, CDR2 YDEGEE. Deletions cut 4 bases from V and 6 bases from J, with 13 bases between. The CDR3 has 14 residues. CDR3 protein: CASSQRRVPGELFF. DNA of the CDR3: TGTGCCAGCAGCCAACGGCGCGTCCCCGGGGAGCTGTTTTTT. Together with reference TRBV5-8 and TRBJ2-2, the CDR3 gives the full variable domain: EAGVTQSPTHLIKTRGQQATLRCSPISGHTSVYWYQQALGLGLQFLLWYDEGEERNRGNFPPRFSGRQFPNYSSELNVNALELEDSALYLCASSQRRVPGELFFGEGSRLTVL.

This clonotype was observed a few times. CDR3 region: CASSYSDNSNEKLFF. In DNA form, the CDR3 reads TGTGCCAGCAGTTACTCCGACAATTCTAATGAAAAACTGTTTTTT. This sequence joins TRBV6-5 and TRBJ1-4; D is undetermined. CDR1 and CDR2 from the germline V gene are MNHEY and SVGAGI. There are 15 residues in the CDR3. The V end was cut by 0 bases, the J end by 3 bases, with 8 bases between.

The CDR3 sequence: CASSLGLTGDDTQYF. CDR3 DNA: TGTGCCAGCAGCTTAGGTCTAACCGGGGACGATACGCAGTATTTT. V and J are TRBV11-2 and TRBJ2-3; D is tentatively TRBD1 or TRBD2 (5 bases each). Between the trimmed V and J ends, which lost 1 base and 6 bases, there was a span of 14 bases. Germline loops: CDR1 SGHAT, CDR2 FQNNGV. This CDR3 spans 15 amino acids.

V gene TRBV20-1 combines with J gene TRBJ2-7, with D maybe TRBD1 (6 bases). Trimming took off 1 base at V and 2 bases at J, with 9 bases between the two ends. Germline V lookup: CDR1 DFQATT, CDR2 SNEGSKA (reference sequence). The CDR3 has 13 residues. The CDR3 region has the DNA TGCAGTGCTAGAGGGGACACCCCCTACGAGCAGTACTTC. As protein: CSARGDTPYEQYF.

This chain connects TRBV4-1 to TRBJ1-5; D not resolved. This CDR3 has 14 amino acids. Per the germline V gene, CDR1 is MGHRA and CDR2 is YSYEKL. Trimming stripped 3 bases from V and 5 bases from J, with 11 bases between. The CDR3 region is CASSQSRWDQPQHF. CDR3 coding DNA: TGCGCCAGCAGCCAGTCCCGGTGGGATCAGCCCCAGCATTTT.

Worth noting for this clonotype: A much larger clonotype is one base distant, so this may be a read error. V is TRBV28 and J is TRBJ2-7; D is perhaps TRBD1 (6 bases). V dropped 2 bases and J dropped 3 bases, with 17 bases sitting between them. CDR1 and CDR2 (germline): MDHEN, SYDVKM. The CDR3 is 16 amino acids. As DNA, the CDR3 is TGTGCCAGCAGTTTACACCCTCTTAGCAGGGGCTACGAGCAGTACTTC. As protein: CASSLHPLSRGYEQYF.

This clonotype was found a few times. This chain uses TRBV7-9 with TRBJ2-3; D possibly corresponds to TRBD1 (6 bases). The CDR3 is 16 residues long. Looked up from germline, CDR1 is SEHNR and CDR2 is FQNEAQ (reference sequence). V lost 1 base and J 5 bases, leaving 16 bases between the germline ends. The CDR3 DNA follows: TGTGCCAGCAGCTTAGAGGGGGTCCTGAGGGTAGATACGCAGTATTTT. Its translation: CASSLEGVLRVDTQYF.

This sequence joins TRBV3-1 and TRBJ2-5, with no clear D. From germline, CDR1 is LGHDT and CDR2 YNNKEL (reference sequence). The CDR3 contains 14 residues. The V end lost 3 bases, the J end lost 0 bases, and 8 bases lay between the germline ends. CDR3 amino acids: CASSQVPHQETQYF. DNA of the CDR3: TGTGCCAGCAGCCAGGTCCCCCACCAAGAGACCCAGTACTTC.

The V gene is TRBV20-1, the J gene TRBJ2-7; D perhaps matches TRBD2 (6 bases). The CDR3 totals 15 residues. From germline, CDR1 is DFQATT and CDR2 SNEGSKA (reference sequence). V gave up 5 bases and J gave up 2 bases, with 19 bases separating them. The CDR3 nucleotides read TGCAGTGCTCGGAGGGTGGGGACCCCCACCTACGAGCAGTACTTC. It codes for CSARRVGTPTYEQYF.

The V and J genes are TRBV3-1 and TRBJ2-1; no definite D call. The CDR3 runs 12 residues. Germline V gene lookup returns CDR1 LGHDT and CDR2 YNNKEL (reference sequence). V was pared by 0 bases and J by 8 bases, with 5 bases between. The CDR3 sequence is CASSQDWYEQFF. The CDR3 DNA sequence: TGTGCCAGCAGCCAAGATTGGTATGAGCAGTTCTTC.

There are many counts of this clonotype. The V call is TRBV7-8, the J call TRBJ2-2; 7 positions agree with TRBD2. V lost 5 bases, J lost 0 bases, and 15 bases stayed unmatched. Germline-derived CDR1 and CDR2 are SGHVS and FQNEAQ. CDR3 length: 19 amino acids. The CDR3 reads CASSQPMIGLAANTGELFF. CDR3 DNA sequence: TGTGCCAGCAGCCAGCCCATGATCGGGCTAGCGGCGAACACCGGGGAGCTGTTTTTT.

The chain couples TRBV7-3 to TRBJ2-2; possible D gene TRBD1, 5 bases. Per the germline V gene, CDR1 is SGHTA and CDR2 is FQGTGA. The CDR3 loop spans 14 amino acids. The germline V and J ends were trimmed by 5 bases and 1 base, with 8 bases remaining between them. In nucleotides, the CDR3 is TGTGCCAGCAGCGGCGACAGGAACACCGGGGAGCTGTTTTTT. Amino acids: CASSGDRNTGELFF.

V gene TRBV20-1 combines with J gene TRBJ2-7; 11 bases agree with TRBD2. CDR3 length equals 15 residues. V was clipped by 1 base and J by 3 bases; unmatched bases: 5. Germline assignment: CDR1 DFQATT and CDR2 SNEGSKA (reference sequence). For the CDR3, the DNA is TGCAGTGCTAGAGCCATAGCGGGAGGGGGCTACGAGCAGTACTTC. Its translation: CSARAIAGGGYEQYF.

The chain employs TRBV20-1 and TRBJ2-3; D is undetermined. Germline V lookup: CDR1 DFQATT, CDR2 SNEGSKA (reference sequence). The CDR3 extends over 12 amino acids. With 1 base removed from V and 6 bases from J, the gap between germline ends came to 8 bases. CDR3 DNA sequence: TGCAGTGCTAGAGTGGGGTGGGATACGCAGTATTTT. Translation gives CSARVGWDTQYF.

This clonotype came up many times. The chain combines TRBV28 with TRBJ2-2; tentatively, D is TRBD2 (6 bases). Germline V gene data show CDR1 as MDHEN and CDR2 as SYDVKM. The CDR3 is 15 amino acids. V was clipped by 2 bases and J by 4 bases, with 11 bases between them. The CDR3 loop reads CASSLAGTSTGELFF. The CDR3 DNA is TGTGCCAGCAGTTTAGCGGGAACCAGCACCGGGGAGCTGTTTTTT.

The rearrangement uses TRBV30 and TRBJ1-1; D call uncertain. CDR1 and CDR2 (germline): GTSNPN, SVGIG (reference sequence). This CDR3 has 14 residues. V dropped 5 bases and J dropped 1 base, with 14 bases sitting between them. CDR3 DNA sequence: TGTGCCTGGGGAACCGGAGTGAGGAACACTGAAGCTTTCTTT. It codes for CAWGTGVRNTEAFF. The full variable domain, its missing parts supplied by reference TRBV30 and TRBJ1-1, is SQTIHQWPATLVQPVGSPLSLECTVEGTSNPNLYWYRQAAGRGLQLLFYSVGIGQISSEVPQNLSASRPQDRQFILSSKKLLLSDSGFYLCAWGTGVRNTEAFFGQGTRLTVV.

There are a few counts of this clonotype. V and J are TRBV3-1 and TRBJ2-7; TRBD2 might be the D (6 bases). There are 16 residues in the CDR3. CDR1 is LGHDT and CDR2 is YNNKEL in the germline V gene (reference sequence). V gave up 0 bases and J gave up 6 bases, with 18 bases separating them. The CDR3 DNA follows: TGTGCCAGCAGCCAAGAAGGGGACTCCCTTTCGAGCGAGCAGTACTTC. This codes for CASSQEGDSLSSEQYF.

Notes on this clonotype: This likely came from a read error, as a far larger clone is one base away. The CDR3 loop reads CASSPSGRAPYEQYF. The CDR3 nucleotides are TGTGCCAGCAGCCCTAGCGGGAGGGCCCCCTACGAGCAGTACTTC. The gene calls are TRBV27 and TRBJ2-7; TRBD2 matches at 12 bases. In germline, CDR1 is MNHEY, CDR2 SMNVEV (reference sequence). The J segment lost 2 bases and the V segment lost 6 bases, leaving 5 bases of the junction unmatched. This CDR3 spans 15 amino acids.

This clonotype was counted many times. The V and J genes are TRBV12-3 or TRBV12-4 and TRBJ1-1; 7 nucleotides align to TRBD1. The CDR3 is 14 residues long. The V segment lost 4 bases and the J segment 1 base; nucleotides outside the gene matches: 3. The CDR3 sequence is CASSSGTENTEAFF. The CDR3 DNA reads as TGTGCCAGCAGTTCTGGGACAGAGAACACTGAAGCTTTCTTT.

This clonotype was seen more than once but under ten times. V is TRBV4-2 and J is TRBJ2-7; 8 bases agree with TRBD2. The germline V gene has CDR1 LGHNA and CDR2 YNFKEQ. V gave up 0 bases and J gave up 3 bases; unmatched junction bases: 4. This CDR3 contains 15 residues. CDR3 residues: CASSQDKAGVYEQYF. CDR3 nucleotides: TGTGCCAGCAGCCAAGATAAAGCGGGAGTCTACGAGCAGTACTTC.

The chain is built from TRBV20-1 and TRBJ2-7, with a tentative D call TRBD2 (5 bases). Per the germline V gene, CDR1 is DFQATT and CDR2 is SNEGSKA (reference sequence). The CDR3 has 13 residues. The V end was cut by 2 bases, the J end by 6 bases, with 14 bases between. CDR3 region: CSARPGTIAEQYF. The CDR3 nucleotides read TGCAGTGCTAGACCGGGAACTATTGCCGAGCAGTACTTC.

This clonotype was found many times. The chain joins TRBV28 to TRBJ1-2; no firm D call. CDR1 is MDHEN, CDR2 SYDVKM, per germline. Trimming took off 3 bases at V and 2 bases at J, with 10 bases between the two ends. This CDR3 is built from 14 residues. The CDR3 loop reads CASSFGRSNYGYTF. CDR3 DNA: TGTGCCAGCAGTTTCGGGCGATCGAACTATGGCTACACCTTC.

In this sample, this clonotype turned up many times. The chain carries TRBV2 and TRBJ1-5; possibly TRBD1 for D (5 bases). The CDR3 covers 12 residues. Trimming took off 6 bases at V and 6 bases at J, with 9 bases between the two ends. Germline loops: CDR1 SNHLY, CDR2 FYNNEI. The CDR3 DNA is TGTGCCAGCAGGGGACGAGGTCAGCCCCAGCATTTT. Amino acids: CASRGRGQPQHF.

This clonotype was observed many times. The chain joins TRBV12-3 or TRBV12-4 to TRBJ1-5; 10 bases align to TRBD1. The V gene end was trimmed by 5 bases and the J gene end by 4 bases; junction bases not matched to a gene: 2. The CDR3 sequence is 14 residues long. The DNA of the CDR3 is TGTGCCAGCAGTAGACAGGGGGCGAATCAGCCCCAGCATTTT. As protein: CASSRQGANQPQHF.

This clonotype showed up many times. The gene calls are TRBV2 and TRBJ2-5; tentatively, D is TRBD1 or TRBD2 (5 bases each). This CDR3 region has 12 residues. Germline V lookup: CDR1 SNHLY, CDR2 FYNNEI. Trimming removed 4 bases from V and 9 bases from J, with 12 bases in between. For the CDR3, the DNA is TGTGCCAGCAGTGGGGACGGTATAGCCCAGTACTTC. This translates into CASSGDGIAQYF.

This clonotype has a count of ten or more. This chain uses TRBV28 with TRBJ1-3; tentatively, D is TRBD1 (6 bases). V shed 4 bases and J shed 2 bases, with 9 bases lying between them. Germline V CDR1 and CDR2: MDHEN, SYDVKM. This CDR3 has 14 residues. For the CDR3, the DNA is TGTGCCAGCAGTTCCGGGGGGCCTGGAAACACCATATATTTT. Protein sequence: CASSSGGPGNTIYF.

This sequence joins TRBV16 and TRBJ1-4; 7 bases map to TRBD1. V lost 3 bases and J lost 6; bases outside the gene matches: 4. This CDR3 region has 14 residues. The V gene's germline CDR1 is KGHSY and CDR2 FQNENV. Here the CDR3 DNA reads TGTGCCAGCAGCCAGAGGGGGCTGGATGAAAAACTGTTTTTT. It is translated as CASSQRGLDEKLFF.